This TCR beta chain was recorded in a study of Ad26.COV2.S vaccination and SARS-CoV-2 variants. On this clone itself: Its target is not known.

V lost 5 bases and J lost 5; bases outside the gene matches: 10. CDR3 length equals 15 residues. Germline assignment: CDR1 MDHEN and CDR2 SYDVKM. Documented treatment: some 20 received Ad26.COV2.S at low or high dose, single or two shots; a few received placebo; per-sample allocation not given. Sampling was performed 63 days after the first vaccine or placebo injection. Adults aged 18-55 years in Boston included the donor. Profiling relied on immunoSEQ multiplex PCR, and the TCRdb table lists in-frame clones only, not all of them. The sample consists of about 480,000 clones, roughly nine tenths of them appearing once. Whole-study results and caveats: Spike-specific CD8+ and CD4+ T cell responses reportedly showed substantial breadth after vaccination.

The sequence was collected from a person aged 18-60 years who received the Ad26.COV2.S COVID-19 vaccine or a placebo. V usage is TRBV28 and J usage is TRBJ1-1; 8 positions match TRBD1. Sequences were derived from peripheral blood, sampled in a trial of Ad26.COV2.S vaccine versus placebo. CDR3 DNA sequence: TGTGCCAGCAGTCCAAGACAGGGGTACGGGACTGAAGCTTTCTTT. Residues: CASSPRQGYGTEAFF.